This entry lists 4 T cell receptor beta chains sequenced from one sample in a study of T and B cells in COVID-19 patients. Multiplex PCR with BIOMED2 TRB-A/B primer pools amplified TRB rearrangements. TCRdb analysed the multiplex PCR reads with MiXCR anew, one entry per CDR3 protein. The sample yields several thousand distinct CDR3 sequences, roughly 23% seen once. Blood genomic DNA input for TRB amplification was roughly 220-500 ng. The sample comprised blood. The receptors stem from a human donor with active COVID-19.

Worth noting for this clonotype: It may be a read error: a sequence one base away is much more abundant. The V gene is TRBV5-4, the J gene TRBJ2-1; 10 positions agree with TRBD2. This CDR3 is 15 amino acids long. Per the germline V gene, CDR1 is SGHNT and CDR2 is YYREEE (reference sequence). The CDR3 spells CASSQAGGSYNKQFF. The DNA for the CDR3 is TGTGCCAGCAGTCAAGCGGGAGGGTCCTACAATAAGCAGTTCTTC.

This clonotype is medium-sized within its sample. V is TRBV6-5 and J is TRBJ1-6; D remains ambiguous. V was shortened by 6 bases and J by 7 bases, with 16 bases between the two germline ends. The V gene's germline CDR1 is MNHEY and CDR2 SVGAGI. The CDR3 is 15 residues long. CDR3 loop: CASRSDMRKNSPLHF. In DNA, the CDR3 is TGTGCCAGCAGGTCTGACATGAGGAAAAATTCACCCCTCCACTTT.

Only a few counts were recorded for this clonotype. The genes are TRBV28 and TRBJ2-5; 12 positions match TRBD1. The germline V gene has CDR1 MDHEN and CDR2 SYDVKM. The CDR3 runs to 15 residues. With 4 bases clipped from V and 5 bases from J, the junction kept 5 bases outside the gene matches. The CDR3 DNA follows: TGTGCCAGCAGTTGGGGACAGGGGGCTTTTGAGACCCAGTACTTC. Translated: CASSWGQGAFETQYF.

V is TRBV6-1 and J is TRBJ2-7, with 10 nucleotides matching TRBD1. Germline V gives CDR1 MNHNS, CDR2 SASEGT. CDR3 length: 15 residues. V dropped 6 bases and J dropped 4; count of bases not matched to a gene: 9. The CDR3 DNA reads TGTGCCAGCAGCACTGGACAGGGGGGTCCGTACGAGCAGTACTTC. Translating gives CASSTGQGGPYEQYF.